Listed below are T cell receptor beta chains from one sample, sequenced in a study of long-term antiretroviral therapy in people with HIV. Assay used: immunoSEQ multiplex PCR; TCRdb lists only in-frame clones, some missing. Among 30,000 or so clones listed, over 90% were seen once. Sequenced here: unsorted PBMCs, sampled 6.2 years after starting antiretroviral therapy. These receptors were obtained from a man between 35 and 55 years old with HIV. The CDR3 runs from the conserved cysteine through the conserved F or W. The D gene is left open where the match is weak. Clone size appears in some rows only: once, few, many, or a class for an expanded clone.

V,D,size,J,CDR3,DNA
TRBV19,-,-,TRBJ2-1,CASSTSRTVSYNEQFF,TGTGCCAGTAGTACCTCTCGGACAGTCTCCTACAATGAGCAGTTCTTC
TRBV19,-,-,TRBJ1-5,CASSPWGGNSNQPQHF,TGTGCCAGTAGTCCCTGGGGCGGAAATAGCAATCAGCCCCAGCATTTT
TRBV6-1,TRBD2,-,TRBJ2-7,CASSEAGGYYEQYF,TGTGCCAGCAGTGAAGCGGGAGGGTACTACGAGCAGTACTTC
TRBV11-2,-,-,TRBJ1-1,CASNPGRSTEAFF,TGTGCCAGCAACCCCGGACGGAGCACTGAAGCTTTCTTT
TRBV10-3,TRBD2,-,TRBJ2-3,CATAGGLAITDTQYF,TGTGCCACAGCAGGAGGACTAGCGATCACAGATACGCAGTATTTT
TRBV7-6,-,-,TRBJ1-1,CASSLALGMNTEAFF,TGTGCCAGCAGCTTAGCCCTGGGTATGAACACTGAAGCTTTCTTT
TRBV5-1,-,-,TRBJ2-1,CASSREDPPRWEQFF,TGCGCCAGCAGCCGGGAAGACCCGCCCCGCTGGGAGCAGTTCTTC
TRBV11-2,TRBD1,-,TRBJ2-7,CASSWMGQGYEQYF,TGTGCCAGCAGCTGGATGGGACAGGGCTACGAGCAGTACTTC
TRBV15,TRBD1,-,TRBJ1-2,CATSRDLHGQGMGGNYGYTF,TGTGCCACCAGCAGAGACCTCCACGGACAGGGGATGGGAGGGAACTATGGCTACACCTTC
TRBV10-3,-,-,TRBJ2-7,CATNRGGTYEQYF,TGTGCCACCAACAGGGGGGGAACCTACGAGCAGTACTTC
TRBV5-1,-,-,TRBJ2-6,CASSTSGANVLTF,TGCGCCAGCAGTACCTCTGGGGCCAACGTCCTGACTTTC
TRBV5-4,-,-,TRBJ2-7,CASRAGLYANEQYF,TGTGCCAGCAGGGCTGGGCTTTATGCGAACGAGCAGTACTTC
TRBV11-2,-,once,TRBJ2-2,CATSGPNTGELFF,TGTGCCACCTCGGGACCGAACACCGGGGAGCTGTTTTTT
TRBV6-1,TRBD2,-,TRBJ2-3,CASGTSGGGDTQYF,TGTGCCAGTGGGACTAGCGGAGGGGGGGATACGCAGTATTTT
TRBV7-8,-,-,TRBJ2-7,CASSYGQIYEQYF,TGTGCCAGCAGCTACGGACAGATCTACGAGCAGTACTTC
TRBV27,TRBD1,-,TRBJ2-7,CASSSLSRDRGHEQYF,TGTGCCAGCAGTTCCCTCTCCCGGGACAGGGGCCACGAGCAGTACTTC
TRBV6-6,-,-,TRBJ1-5,CASSSTGRQPQHF,TGTGCCAGCAGTTCAACAGGGCGTCAGCCCCAGCATTTT
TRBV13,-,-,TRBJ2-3,CASSLGRISDTQYF,TGTGCCAGCAGCTTAGGGCGGATCTCAGATACGCAGTATTTT
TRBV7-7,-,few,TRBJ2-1,CASSSTFANEQFF,TGTGCTAGCAGCTCTACTTTTGCCAATGAGCAGTTCTTC
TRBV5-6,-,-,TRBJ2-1,CASSLDSGGPYNEQFF,TGTGCCAGCAGCTTGGATTCCGGGGGGCCCTACAATGAGCAGTTCTTC
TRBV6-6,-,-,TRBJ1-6,CASRQDSYNSPLHF,TGTGCCAGCAGACAAGACAGCTATAATTCACCCCTCCACTTT
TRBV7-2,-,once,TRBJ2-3,CASSLAGPGDTQYF,TGTGCCAGCAGCTTAGCCGGGCCGGGTGATACGCAGTATTTT
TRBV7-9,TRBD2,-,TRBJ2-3,CASSSTRLATDTQYF,TGTGCCAGCAGCTCAACCCGACTAGCCACAGATACGCAGTATTTT
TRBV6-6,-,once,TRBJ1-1,CAISRGSSTEAFF,TGTGCCATCTCACGGGGTTCGAGCACTGAAGCTTTCTTT
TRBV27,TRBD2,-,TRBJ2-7,CASSPRPISGSSYEQYF,TGTGCCAGCAGTCCAAGACCTATAAGCGGGAGCTCCTACGAGCAGTACTTC